The clone carrying this T cell receptor beta chain was seen repeatedly, ten times or more. Antigen specificity is unknown. The sample comes from a study of T cells after yellow fever vaccination. In TCRdb, the 5' RACE reads were re-called with MiXCR into one record per CDR3 protein. The table includes more than 110,000 distinct CDR3 sequences, 5% to 8% detected once. Trimming at V came to 4 bases and at J to 7 bases, leaving 11 bases not matched to a gene. This CDR3 has 14 residues. Germline CDR1 and CDR2: DFQATT and SNEGSKA (reference sequence). General study results and limits: Although most clonotypes did not, a small share appeared in both CD4 and CD8 compartments.

The rearrangement joins TRBV20-1 to TRBJ2-7; the match to TRBD2 covers 9 bases. Sequenced here: CD4+ T cells sorted from PBMCs, sampled 10 days after the yellow fever booster vaccination. The receptor comes from a man aged 25 to 40 who received the YFV17D yellow fever vaccine. This CDR3 is CSANIDEAGGEQYF. The CDR3 region has the DNA TGCAGTGCTAATATCGATGAAGCGGGAGGTGAGCAGTACTTC.